The next 9 T cell receptor beta chains were all read from a single sample in a study of cytomegalovirus exposure and HLA in healthy donors. Use of 60 Vbeta and 13 Jbeta primers characterized the PCR. Sequenced by immunoSEQ multiplex PCR; TCRdb stores in-frame clones only, minus some. Of about 100,000 clones in the sample, about 59% were seen once. The sample consisted of PBMCs. The receptors stem from a man aged 30 to 39 in good health and CMV-seropositive.

The rearrangement joins TRBV16 to TRBJ1-2, with D hard to call. The CDR3 length is 15 residues. Germline V gene data show CDR1 as KGHSY and CDR2 as FQNENV. The V end was cut by 0 bases, the J end by 4 bases, with 12 bases between. This CDR3 is CASSQSSQNPYGYTF. CDR3 DNA sequence: TGTGCCAGCAGCCAATCGTCCCAGAACCCCTATGGCTACACCTTC.

This clone was recorded a few times. The J gene is TRBJ2-7, the V gene TRBV9, with D possibly TRBD1 on 5 matching bases. CDR1 and CDR2 from the germline V gene are SGDLS and YYNGEE. This CDR3 is 14 amino acids long. The ends were cut back, 2 bases at V and 2 bases at J, with 11 bases in the middle. As DNA, the CDR3 is TGTGCCAGCAGCGTTGGGTTAGGGGCCTACGAGCAGTACTTC. Its translation: CASSVGLGAYEQYF.

V is TRBV5-1 and J is TRBJ2-3; no firm D call. Between the trimmed V and J ends, which lost 4 bases and 2 bases, there was a span of 11 bases. There are 14 residues in the CDR3. Germline V gene data show CDR1 as SGHRS and CDR2 as YFSETQ. The CDR3 nucleotides are TGCGCCAGCAGCCCTGTCCCCTACACAGATACGCAGTATTTT. Translation gives CASSPVPYTDTQYF.

This clone has just a few counts. CDR3 nucleotides: TGTGCCAGCAGCTTAGAGGGGAATGAGCAGTTCTTC. Protein sequence: CASSLEGNEQFF. The chain is built from TRBV7-8 and TRBJ2-1, with a weak D call TRBD1 (5 bases). The length of the CDR3 is 12 residues. Deletions cut 1 base from V and 7 bases from J, with 5 bases between. Per germline, CDR1 SGHVS and CDR2 FQNEAQ.

This clone has a handful of counts. The chain couples TRBV2 to TRBJ1-1; D call uncertain. The germline CDR1 and CDR2 sequences are SNHLY and FYNNEI. This CDR3 region has 13 residues. V was cut by 4 bases and J by 4 bases, with 10 bases left in between. CDR3 amino acids: CASSGGSITEAFF. The CDR3 nucleotides are TGTGCCAGCAGTGGAGGTAGCATCACTGAAGCTTTCTTT.

The V call is TRBV18, the J call TRBJ1-3; D uncertain. V lost 0 bases, J lost 8 bases, and 5 bases lay in between. This CDR3 is built from 12 residues. The germline gives CDR1 KGHSH, CDR2 LQKENI. CDR3 region: CASSPPVDTIYF. DNA of the CDR3: TGTGCCAGCTCACCACCGGTAGACACCATATATTTT.

The chain recombines TRBV6-6 with TRBJ2-3, with 8 bases aligning to TRBD2. The CDR3 is made up of 15 amino acids. With V trimmed by 8 bases and J by 2 bases, 9 bases remained unmatched. Germline CDR1 and CDR2: MNHNY and SVGAGI (reference sequence). CDR3 in amino acids: CASRTAGVATDTQYF. The CDR3 DNA sequence: TGTGCCAGCCGCACAGCGGGGGTTGCCACAGATACGCAGTATTTT.

The CDR3, as DNA: TGTGCCAGCAGCCACTGGAAGGGGCGAGGTGAAGCTTTCTTT. Translated, it gives CASSHWKGRGEAFF. The chain links TRBV14 to TRBJ1-1; D perhaps matches TRBD1 (5 bases). The CDR3 is 14 amino acids. Trimming removed 3 bases at V and 7 bases at J, with 15 bases between. Germline CDR1 SGHDN, CDR2 FVKESK. The full variable domain, completed using reference TRBV14 and TRBJ1-1, is EAGVTQFPSHSVIEKGQTVTLRCDPISGHDNLYWYRRVMGKEIKFLLHFVKESKQDESGMPNNRFLAERTGGTYSTLKVQPAELEDSGVYFCASSHWKGRGEAFFGQGTRLTVV.

This chain links TRBV7-2 with TRBJ2-1; TRBD2 matches 11 bases. Trimming took 6 bases from V and 2 from J; bases not matched to a gene: 3. Germline CDR1 SGHTA, CDR2 FQGNSA. The CDR3 extends over 15 amino acids. The CDR3 DNA reads as TGTGCCAGCAGTGTTAGCGGGGGGGCCTACAATGAGCAGTTCTTC. Protein product: CASSVSGGAYNEQFF.